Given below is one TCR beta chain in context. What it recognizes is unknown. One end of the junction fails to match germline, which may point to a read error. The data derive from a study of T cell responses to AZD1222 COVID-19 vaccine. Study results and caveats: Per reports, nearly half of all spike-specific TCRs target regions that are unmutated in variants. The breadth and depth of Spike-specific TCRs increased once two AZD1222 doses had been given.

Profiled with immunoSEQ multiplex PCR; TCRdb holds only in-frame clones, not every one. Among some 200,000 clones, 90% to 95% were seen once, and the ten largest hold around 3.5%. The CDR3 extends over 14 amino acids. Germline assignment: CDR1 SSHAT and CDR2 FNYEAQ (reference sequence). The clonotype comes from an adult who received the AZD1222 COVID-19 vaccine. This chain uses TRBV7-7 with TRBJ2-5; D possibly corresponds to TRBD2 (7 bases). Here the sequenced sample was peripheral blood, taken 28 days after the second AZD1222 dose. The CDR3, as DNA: TGTGCTAGCAGCCTCCTGGGGGGGGGCGAGACCCAGTACTTC. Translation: CASSLLGGGETQYF. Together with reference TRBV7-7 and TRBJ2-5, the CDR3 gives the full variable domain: GAGVSQSPRYKVTKRGQDVTLRCDPISSHATLYWYQQALGQGPEFLTYFNYEAQPDKSGLPSDRFSAERPEGSISTLTIQRTEQRDSAMYRCASSLLGGGETQYFGPGTRLLVL.